Reported below is one T cell receptor beta chain. This clone's antigen is unknown. Base qualities are not at hand, and no much larger clone is one base apart. The data stem from a study of OX40 agonist ivuxolimab in advanced cancers. In terms of the full investigation: The costimulatory receptor OX40 (CD134) was targeted by ivuxolimab, a fully human IgG2 agonistic monoclonal antibody. The point of sequencing TCRbeta in the periphery was to test whether ivuxolimab changed TCR sequence diversity and drove clonal T-cell expansion. Intravenous ivuxolimab was administered to patients every 2 weeks at six dose levels: 0.01, 0.1, 0.3, 1.5, 3 and 10 mg/kg. Partial responses were achieved by three dose-escalation patients, of whom one had hepatocellular carcinoma and two had cutaneous melanoma. Patients were allowed to have had prior anti-PD-1, anti-PD-L1 or anti-CTLA-4 therapy, and around 40% of the dose-escalation patients had previously received checkpoint inhibitors. A male proportion of roughly 80% and a mean age of 60 years, ranging from roughly 23 to 79, were recorded for the dose-escalation cohort. The paper covers the monotherapy dose-escalation part of the phase I ivuxolimab trial, which included N of about 56 patients. Of the roughly 54 patients in dose escalation, 19 had hepatocellular carcinoma, around 15 had melanoma, 9 had renal cell carcinoma and 9 had head and neck cancer. Overall results and qualifications from the work: The antigen specificity of the peripheral T cells that underwent clonal expansion was not determined. After ivuxolimab, expanded clones were on average more numerous among CD8+ T cells than among CD4+ T cells. In partial responders in the 0.1-3.0 mg/kg groups, normalized peripheral clonal expansion was found to be among the lowest, especially among CD8+ T cells. Low levels of normalized T-cell clonal expansion were also shown by some nonresponding patients. Clonal expansion of both CD4+ and CD8+ blood T cells was observed from baseline to week 6 at doses 0.1 to 3.0 mg/kg.

Patients with autoimmune disease history or receiving systemic immunosuppression were excluded from the trial. Peripheral blood for TCR sequencing was collected from all dose cohorts at baseline, on cycle 4 day 1, and on cycle 7 day 1. Samples came from an open-label, multicenter, first-in-human phase I dose-escalation trial of ivuxolimab. Adults with locally advanced or metastatic head and neck squamous cell, hepatocellular, melanoma or renal cell carcinoma were enrolled in the trial. Before TCR sequencing, CD4+ and CD8+ T cells were separately sorted from peripheral blood. For sequencing of the TCRbeta CDR3 region, genomic DNA was extracted from the sorted cells. TCRbeta CDR3 regions were sequenced using the immunoSEQ Assay. In its TCRdb copy, this immuneACCESS table keeps in-frame sequences only and misses some clones. Where compared with another copy, unresolved V genes explain less than half of these, and the others have no known cause. The sample table records some 99,000 clones; approximately 93% of these occur just once. The ten top clones hold around 0.17% of the sample.

The CDR3 covers 15 residues, taking in both the cysteine and the phenylalanine. The entry retains the CDR3 DNA only, 45 bases that are in frame from base 1. As encoded in the germline V gene, CDR1 is SGHTA while CDR2 is FQGTGA. V loses 5 bases of germline sequence and J loses 6 bases, and the interval between the two ends is 17 bases. This clonotype was sampled from an adult with an advanced solid tumor such as melanoma, head and neck, liver or kidney cancer. The input for sequencing was CD4+ or CD8+ T cells sorted from blood, taken in a trial of the OX40 agonist ivuxolimab. The chain is made from TRBV7-3 and TRBJ1-5, with TRBD1 perhaps the D gene, on 5 matching bases. The sequenced DNA is TGTGCCAGCAGCCCCATTGGGGAGGGGCCTCAGCCCCAGCATTTT. Its translation reads: CASSPIGEGPQPQHF.